This T cell receptor beta chain was recorded in a study of blood T cell repertoires in COVID-19. V was pared by 5 bases and J by 0 bases, with 5 bases of the junction left unmatched. The CDR3 length is 16 residues. The germline V gene encodes CDR1 SGHVT and CDR2 SQSDAQ. Generated by immunoSEQ multiplex PCR, the TCRdb table keeps only in-frame clones and is missing some. Of about half a million clones in the sample, approximately 85% were seen once. Source material: peripheral blood. The sequence came from a human donor in a cohort sampled during active COVID-19. This rearrangement joins TRBV7-4 to TRBJ2-5; 11 positions agree with TRBD2. This CDR3 is CASSEQTSGNQETQYF. In DNA, the CDR3 is TGTGCCAGCAGCGAGCAGACTAGCGGGAACCAAGAGACCCAGTACTTC.